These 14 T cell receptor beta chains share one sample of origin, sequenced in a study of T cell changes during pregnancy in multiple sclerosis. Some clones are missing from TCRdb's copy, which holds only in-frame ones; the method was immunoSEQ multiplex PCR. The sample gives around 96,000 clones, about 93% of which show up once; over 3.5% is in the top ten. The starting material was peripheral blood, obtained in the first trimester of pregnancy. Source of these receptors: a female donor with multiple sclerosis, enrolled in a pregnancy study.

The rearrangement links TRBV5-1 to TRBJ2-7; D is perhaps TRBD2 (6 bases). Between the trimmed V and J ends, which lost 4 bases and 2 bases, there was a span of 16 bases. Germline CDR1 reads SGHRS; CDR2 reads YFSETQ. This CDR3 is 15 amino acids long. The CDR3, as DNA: TGCGCCAGCAGCGGCACCGGGACTTCTGCCTACGAGCAGTACTTC. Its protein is CASSGTGTSAYEQYF.

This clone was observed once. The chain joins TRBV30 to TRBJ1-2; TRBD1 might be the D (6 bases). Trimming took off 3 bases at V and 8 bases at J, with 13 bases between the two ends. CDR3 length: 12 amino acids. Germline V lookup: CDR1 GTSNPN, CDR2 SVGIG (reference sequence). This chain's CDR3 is CAWRNRDRGYTF. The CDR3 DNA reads TGTGCCTGGAGGAACAGGGATAGGGGCTACACCTTC.

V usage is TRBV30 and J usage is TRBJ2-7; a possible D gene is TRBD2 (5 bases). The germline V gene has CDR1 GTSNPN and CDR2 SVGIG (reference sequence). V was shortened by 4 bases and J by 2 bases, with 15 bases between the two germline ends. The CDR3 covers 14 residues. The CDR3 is CAWTIRRFPYEQYF. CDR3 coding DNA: TGTGCCTGGACCATACGGAGGTTTCCCTACGAGCAGTACTTC.

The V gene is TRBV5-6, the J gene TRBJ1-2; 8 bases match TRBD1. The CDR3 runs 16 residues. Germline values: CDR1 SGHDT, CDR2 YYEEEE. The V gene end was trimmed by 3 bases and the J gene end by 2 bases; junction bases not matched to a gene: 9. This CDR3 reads CASSWDRDRRNYGYTF. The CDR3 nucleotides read TGTGCCAGCAGCTGGGACCGGGACAGGAGGAACTATGGCTACACCTTC.

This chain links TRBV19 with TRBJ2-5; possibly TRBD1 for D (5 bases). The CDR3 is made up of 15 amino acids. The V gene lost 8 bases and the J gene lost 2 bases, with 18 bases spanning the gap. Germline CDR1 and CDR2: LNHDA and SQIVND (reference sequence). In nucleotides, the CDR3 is TGTGCCAGTCCATGGGGCCTACATGGACAAGAGACCCAGTACTTC. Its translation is CASPWGLHGQETQYF.

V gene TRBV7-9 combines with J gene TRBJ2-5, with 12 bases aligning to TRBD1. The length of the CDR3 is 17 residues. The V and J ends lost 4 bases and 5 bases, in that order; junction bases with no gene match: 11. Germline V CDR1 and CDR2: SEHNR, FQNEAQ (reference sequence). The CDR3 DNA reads TGTGCCAGCAGCTCGCTAACCGGGACAGGGGGCATCGAGACCCAGTACTTC. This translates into CASSSLTGTGGIETQYF.

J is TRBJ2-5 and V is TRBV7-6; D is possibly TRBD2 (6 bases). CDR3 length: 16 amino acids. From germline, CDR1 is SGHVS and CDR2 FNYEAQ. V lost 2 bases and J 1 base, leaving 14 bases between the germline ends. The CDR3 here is CASSLKTAGLQETQYF. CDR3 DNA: TGTGCCAGCAGCTTAAAGACGGCGGGACTCCAAGAGACCCAGTACTTC.

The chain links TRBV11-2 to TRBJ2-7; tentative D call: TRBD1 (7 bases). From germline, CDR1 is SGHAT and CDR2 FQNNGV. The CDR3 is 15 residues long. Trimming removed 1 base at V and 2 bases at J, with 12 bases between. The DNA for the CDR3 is TGTGCCAGCAGCTTAGGACAGGGAGGCACCTACGAGCAGTACTTC. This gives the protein CASSLGQGGTYEQYF.

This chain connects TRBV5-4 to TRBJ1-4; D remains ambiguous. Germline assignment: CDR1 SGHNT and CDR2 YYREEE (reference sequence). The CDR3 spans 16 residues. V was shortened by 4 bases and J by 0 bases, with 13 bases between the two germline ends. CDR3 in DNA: TGTGCCAGCAGCCCAACGCCAAGAGCAACTAATGAAAAACTGTTTTTT. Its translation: CASSPTPRATNEKLFF.

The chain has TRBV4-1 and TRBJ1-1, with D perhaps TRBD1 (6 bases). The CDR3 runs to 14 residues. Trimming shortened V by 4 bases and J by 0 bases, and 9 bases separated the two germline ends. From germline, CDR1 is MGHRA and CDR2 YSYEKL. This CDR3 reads CASSLRDMNTEAFF. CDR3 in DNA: TGCGCCAGCAGCCTTAGGGACATGAACACTGAAGCTTTCTTT.

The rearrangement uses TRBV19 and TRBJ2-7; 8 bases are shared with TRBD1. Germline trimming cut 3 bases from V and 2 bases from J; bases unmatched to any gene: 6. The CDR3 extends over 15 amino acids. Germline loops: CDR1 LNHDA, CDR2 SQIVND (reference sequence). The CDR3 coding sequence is TGTGCCAGTAGTATCCCCAGGGGGCGGACCTACGAGCAGTACTTC. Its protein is CASSIPRGRTYEQYF.

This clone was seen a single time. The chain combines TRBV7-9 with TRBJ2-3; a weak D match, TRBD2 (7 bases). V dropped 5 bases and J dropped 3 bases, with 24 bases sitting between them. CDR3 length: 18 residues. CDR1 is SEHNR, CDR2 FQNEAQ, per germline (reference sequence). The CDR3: CASSTNAGGLSRTDTQYF. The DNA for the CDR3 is TGTGCCAGCAGCACTAATGCCGGGGGGCTCTCTCGGACAGATACGCAGTATTTT. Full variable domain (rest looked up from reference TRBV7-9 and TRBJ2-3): DTGVSQNPRHKITKRGQNVTFRCDPISEHNRLYWYRQTLGQGPEFLTYFQNEAQLEKSRLLSDRFSAERPKGSFSTLEIQRTEQGDSAMYLCASSTNAGGLSRTDTQYFGPGTRLTVL.

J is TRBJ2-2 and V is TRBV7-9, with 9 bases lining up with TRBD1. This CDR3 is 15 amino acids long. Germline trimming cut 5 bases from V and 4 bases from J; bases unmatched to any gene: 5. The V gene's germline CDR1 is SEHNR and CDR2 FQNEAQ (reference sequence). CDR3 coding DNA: TGTGCCAGCAGCCCGAACAGGGGGCGCACCGGGGAGCTGTTTTTT. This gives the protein CASSPNRGRTGELFF.

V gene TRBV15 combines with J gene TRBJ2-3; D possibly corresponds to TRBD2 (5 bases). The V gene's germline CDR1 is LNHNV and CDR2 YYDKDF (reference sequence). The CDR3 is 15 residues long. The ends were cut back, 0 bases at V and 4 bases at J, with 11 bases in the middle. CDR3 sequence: CATSRDGVRSDTQYF. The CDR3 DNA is TGTGCCACCAGCAGAGACGGGGTTCGTTCAGATACGCAGTATTTT. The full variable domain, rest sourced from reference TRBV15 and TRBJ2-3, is DAMVIQNPRYQVTQFGKPVTLSCSQTLNHNVMYWYQQKSSQAPKLLFHYYDKDFNNEADTPDNFQSRRPNTSFCFLDIRSPGLGDTAMYLCATSRDGVRSDTQYFGPGTRLTVL.